The 31 T cell receptor beta chains below all came from one sample that was sequenced in a study of blood T cell repertoires in COVID-19. Assay used: immunoSEQ multiplex PCR; TCRdb lists only in-frame clones, some missing. The table lists about 160,000 clones, 85% to 95% of them singletons. The sequenced sample was peripheral blood. The receptor source for this set is a man between 45 and 60 years old with acute or convalescent COVID-19.

The rearrangement links TRBV4-1 to TRBJ1-4; D is possibly TRBD1 (5 bases). There are 15 residues in the CDR3. The V and J ends lost 0 bases and 1 base respectively, with 6 bases between them. The germline V gene has CDR1 MGHRA and CDR2 YSYEKL. The CDR3 sequence is CASSQDRVTNEKLFF. Here the CDR3 DNA reads TGCGCCAGCAGCCAAGACAGGGTAACTAATGAAAAACTGTTTTTT.

The V call is TRBV6-5, the J call TRBJ1-5, with D unclear. V shed 2 bases and J shed 7 bases, with 18 bases lying between them. The germline V gene has CDR1 MNHEY and CDR2 SVGAGI. This CDR3 has 16 residues. The CDR3 region has the DNA TGTGCCAGCAGTTACCGTCCACCGGGGTTCGGGCAGCCCCAGCATTTT. This encodes CASSYRPPGFGQPQHF.

Only a few counts were recorded for this clone. V and J are TRBV11-3 and TRBJ1-2; D call uncertain. V shed 2 bases and J shed 2 bases, with 6 bases lying between them. The CDR3 consists of 13 residues. Germline V CDR1 and CDR2: SGHNT, YENEEA. The CDR3 loop is CASSLQVNYGYTF. The CDR3 nucleotides are TGTGCCAGCAGCTTACAGGTGAACTATGGCTACACCTTC.

The J gene is TRBJ2-1, the V gene TRBV4-2, with TRBD2 matching 16 bases. The CDR3 extends over 20 amino acids. Germline V gene sequence: CDR1 LGHNA, CDR2 YNFKEQ. V trimming: 3 bases; J trimming: 8 bases; junction bases outside the gene matches: 16. This CDR3 reads CASSQTKPGTSGRAKDEQFF. The CDR3 DNA is TGTGCCAGCAGCCAGACAAAACCCGGGACTAGCGGGAGGGCCAAGGATGAGCAGTTCTTC.

This chain joins TRBV9 and TRBJ1-2, with D unclear. The V gene lost 7 bases and the J gene lost 8 bases, with 18 bases spanning the gap. This CDR3 has 13 residues. Germline lookup yields CDR1 SGDLS and CDR2 YYNGEE. Here the CDR3 reads CASGSLGVQGYTF. The DNA of the CDR3 is TGTGCCAGCGGGTCTCTCGGGGTCCAGGGCTACACCTTC.

This sequence joins TRBV7-6 and TRBJ2-7; TRBD1 aligns across 7 bases. The CDR3 is 14 residues long. Trimming cost V 0 bases and J 5 bases; bases outside gene matches: 4. Germline V gives CDR1 SGHVS, CDR2 FNYEAQ. The CDR3 here is CASSLAGTDDEQYF. In DNA form, the CDR3 reads TGTGCCAGCAGCTTAGCCGGGACAGACGACGAGCAGTACTTC.

The V and J genes are TRBV2 and TRBJ1-4; 7 bases line up with TRBD1. This CDR3 has 15 amino acids. Trimming removed 5 bases from V and 0 bases from J; junction bases left unmatched: 3. CDR1 and CDR2 (germline): SNHLY, FYNNEI. In DNA form, the CDR3 reads TGTGCCAGCAGTCATGACAGGGCAACTAATGAAAAACTGTTTTTT. Encoded protein: CASSHDRATNEKLFF.

The chain employs TRBV6-5 and TRBJ1-4, with D possibly being TRBD1 (6 bases). Germline CDR1 MNHEY, CDR2 SVGAGI. Deletions cut 7 bases from V and 4 bases from J, with 13 bases between. The length of the CDR3 is 14 residues. The CDR3 region is CASKKTGDNEKLFF. CDR3 DNA: TGTGCCAGCAAGAAGACAGGCGATAATGAAAAACTGTTTTTT.

This chain joins TRBV5-1 and TRBJ1-5, with TRBD1 identical over 12 bases. The trim removed 4 bases at V and 1 base at J, leaving 3 bases unmatched. The germline gives CDR1 SGHRS, CDR2 YFSETQ. CDR3 length: 16 amino acids. The CDR3 DNA follows: TGCGCCAGCAGCGCCGGGACAGGGGGCAGCAATCAGCCCCAGCATTTT. It codes for CASSAGTGGSNQPQHF.

This chain's CDR3 is CASATSGETQYF. Written as DNA, the CDR3 is TGTGCCAGCGCGACTAGTGGTGAGACCCAGTACTTC. V is TRBV28 and J is TRBJ2-5; a weak D match, TRBD2 (6 bases). The CDR3 loop spans 12 amino acids. Between the trimmed V and J ends, which lost 8 bases and 5 bases, there was a span of 12 bases. Germline V gene lookup returns CDR1 MDHEN and CDR2 SYDVKM.

The chain employs TRBV27 and TRBJ1-4; D is ambiguous. The CDR3 has 15 amino acids. Trimming removed 9 bases from V and 7 bases from J, with 21 bases in between. Germline CDR1 reads MNHEY; CDR2 reads SMNVEV (reference sequence). The CDR3 protein is CASQPHGSDVEKLFF. The CDR3 nucleotides are TGTGCCAGTCAGCCCCACGGGAGCGATGTTGAAAAACTGTTTTTT.

This rearrangement joins TRBV5-1 to TRBJ2-1, with D possibly matching TRBD1 (6 bases). The CDR3 has 15 amino acids. Germline values: CDR1 SGHRS, CDR2 YFSETQ. V was pared by 9 bases and J by 9 bases, with 25 bases between. CDR3 in DNA: TGCGCCACCTGCCAGACAGGTATTGATGCGTCTGAGCAGTTCTTC. Amino acid sequence: CATCQTGIDASEQFF.

The CDR3 DNA reads TGTGCCAGCTCCCCGGGAGCCAGAGAAGAGACCCAGTACTTC. It codes for CASSPGAREETQYF. This chain connects TRBV9 to TRBJ2-5, with D perhaps matching TRBD2 (6 bases). This CDR3 spans 14 amino acids. The germline CDR1 and CDR2 sequences are SGDLS and YYNGEE. The ends were cut back, 7 bases at V and 3 bases at J, with 16 bases in the middle.

The chain uses TRBV14 and TRBJ2-5; TRBD2 aligns across 7 bases. Losses at the gene ends were 1 base for V and 7 bases for J; bases not matched to a gene: 6. CDR3 length equals 14 residues. The V gene's germline CDR1 is SGHDN and CDR2 FVKESK. DNA of the CDR3: TGTGCCAGCAGCCAAGTTGTAGCGGGTTCGACCCAGTACTTC. Translated: CASSQVVAGSTQYF.

J is TRBJ2-5 and V is TRBV28; the D is unclear. Germline CDR1 and CDR2: MDHEN and SYDVKM. The CDR3 is made up of 13 amino acids. V was clipped by 5 bases and J by 4 bases, with 11 bases between them. The CDR3 DNA reads TGTGCCAGCAGTCCCGGGTTTGGAGAGACCCAGTACTTC. Translated: CASSPGFGETQYF.

The V gene is TRBV5-4, the J gene TRBJ2-7; 11 nucleotides line up with TRBD2. The CDR3 sequence is 14 residues long. Unmatched junction bases numbered 6, after V lost 5 bases and J lost 5 bases. Per the germline V gene, CDR1 is SGHNT and CDR2 is YYREEE (reference sequence). The CDR3: CASSYAGLADEQYF. DNA for the CDR3: TGTGCCAGCAGTTACGCGGGACTAGCGGACGAGCAGTACTTC.

The V gene is TRBV25-1, the J gene TRBJ2-3; D might be TRBD2 (5 bases). The CDR3 is 16 amino acids. Trimming removed 1 base from V and 0 bases from J, with 11 bases in between. Germline V CDR1 and CDR2: MGHDK, SYGVNS. CDR3 nucleotide sequence: TGTGCCAGCAGTGAATGGGATGCGGGTAGCACAGATACGCAGTATTTT. It yields the protein CASSEWDAGSTDTQYF.

This sequence joins TRBV11-2 and TRBJ1-2; D ambiguous. V was trimmed by 5 bases and J by 2 bases, leaving 12 bases between them. The CDR3 sequence is 14 residues long. Germline assignment: CDR1 SGHAT and CDR2 FQNNGV. The CDR3 DNA reads TGTGCCAGCAGCCGCGGAGACGGGAACTATGGCTACACCTTC. Its translation: CASSRGDGNYGYTF.

This clone has more than one count but fewer than ten. J is TRBJ1-6 and V is TRBV2, with no clear D. The length of the CDR3 is 13 residues. The germline V gene encodes CDR1 SNHLY and CDR2 FYNNEI. V was trimmed by 7 bases and J by 4 bases, leaving 8 bases between them. This CDR3 reads CASIGGYNSPLHF. The CDR3 DNA is TGTGCCAGCATCGGAGGGTATAATTCACCCCTCCACTTT.

Worth noting for this clone: This sample also contains other DNA sequences that code for the same CDR3. V is TRBV6-5 and J is TRBJ2-7; possible D gene TRBD1, 5 bases. V lost 2 bases, J lost 4 bases, and 9 bases lay in between. CDR1 MNHEY and CDR2 SVGAGI come from the germline V gene. CDR3 length: 13 amino acids. The CDR3 spells CASSYRQGYEQYV. The DNA of the CDR3 is TGTGCCAGCAGTTACCGCCAGGGTTACGAGCAGTACGTC.

CDR3 region: CASSQDRGPNQPQHF. CDR3 nucleotides: TGTGCCAGCAGTCAAGACAGGGGACCCAATCAGCCCCAGCATTTT. J is TRBJ1-5 and V is TRBV2; 8 bases agree with TRBD1. The V and J ends lost 5 bases and 3 bases, in that order; junction bases with no gene match: 6. CDR1 is SNHLY and CDR2 is FYNNEI in the germline V gene. The CDR3 length is 15 residues. The whole variable domain, remainder taken from reference TRBV2 and TRBJ1-5, is EPEVTQTPSHQVTQMGQEVILRCVPISNHLYFYWYRQILGQKVEFLVSFYNNEISEKSEIFDDQFSVERPDGSNFTLKIRSTKLEDSAMYFCASSQDRGPNQPQHFGDGTRLSIL.

The rearrangement joins TRBV2 to TRBJ2-7; TRBD2 aligns across 10 bases. The CDR3 is made up of 15 amino acids. Trimming cost V 6 bases and J 6 bases; bases outside gene matches: 11. From germline, CDR1 is SNHLY and CDR2 FYNNEI. The CDR3 DNA follows: TGTGCCAGCAGGGCTAGCGGGGGCCCGAGAAGCGAGCAGTACGTC. Translated, it gives CASRASGGPRSEQYV.

The chain employs TRBV28 and TRBJ1-2, with D perhaps matching TRBD1 (5 bases). This CDR3 is built from 12 residues. Germline V gene sequence: CDR1 MDHEN, CDR2 SYDVKM. Between the trimmed V and J ends, which lost 2 bases and 6 bases, there was a span of 7 bases. The CDR3 loop is CASSLQGHGYTF. CDR3 nucleotide sequence: TGTGCCAGCAGTTTACAGGGCCATGGCTACACCTTC.

The V and J genes are TRBV27 and TRBJ1-4, with TRBD1 identical over 8 bases. This CDR3 is built from 19 residues. V lost 6 bases, J lost 3 bases, and 18 bases stayed unmatched. The germline V gene has CDR1 MNHEY and CDR2 SMNVEV (reference sequence). This CDR3 reads CASSSTGGIKLGANEKLFF. CDR3 bases: TGTGCCAGCAGCTCAACAGGGGGGATCAAACTCGGGGCTAATGAAAAACTGTTTTTT.

This clone was observed a single time. The rearrangement uses TRBV28 and TRBJ2-3; D is unclear. The CDR3 has 12 residues. In germline, CDR1 is MDHEN, CDR2 SYDVKM. Trimming cost V 6 bases and J 2 bases, with 6 bases left between them. CDR3 DNA: TGTGCCAGCAGCACATACACAGATACGCAGTATTTT. It is translated as CASSTYTDTQYF.

The V gene is TRBV11-2, the J gene TRBJ2-7, with 9 nucleotides matching TRBD2. The germline V gene has CDR1 SGHAT and CDR2 FQNNGV. There are 14 residues in the CDR3. Trimming took 5 bases from V and 6 from J; bases not matched to a gene: 8. CDR3 region: CASSQGTSTREQYF. For the CDR3, the DNA is TGTGCCAGCAGCCAAGGGACTAGCACTCGCGAGCAGTACTTC.

This clone occurred once. The chain uses TRBV5-4 and TRBJ2-5; weak D call: TRBD2 (6 bases). CDR1 is SGHNT, CDR2 YYREEE, per germline (reference sequence). The CDR3 has 15 amino acids. Trimming took 2 bases from V and 0 from J, leaving 11 bases between them. CDR3 nucleotides: TGTGCCAGCAGCTTCGCGGGACGGCACCAAGAGACCCAGTACTTC. This codes for CASSFAGRHQETQYF.

V and J are TRBV9 and TRBJ1-1, with D possibly being TRBD1 (5 bases). The ends were cut back, 7 bases at V and 5 bases at J, with 15 bases in the middle. Germline lookup yields CDR1 SGDLS and CDR2 YYNGEE. This CDR3 is built from 13 residues. The CDR3 loop reads CASARGGETEAFF. The CDR3 DNA reads as TGTGCCAGCGCCCGGGGGGGAGAAACTGAAGCTTTCTTT.

The CDR3 nucleotides are TGCGCCAGCAGCCCGGGACAGGGGAATGAAAAACTGTTTTTT. This sequence encodes CASSPGQGNEKLFF. This chain connects TRBV10-1 to TRBJ1-4, with 10 positions matching TRBD1. The J segment lost 5 bases and the V segment lost 6 bases, leaving 3 bases of the junction unmatched. Germline CDR1 and CDR2: WNHNN and SYGVQD (reference sequence). CDR3 length: 14 residues.

This sequence joins TRBV6-5 and TRBJ2-7; a possible D gene is TRBD2 (5 bases). Germline CDR1 is MNHEY and CDR2 is SVGAGI. V lost 2 bases to trimming and J lost 5 bases, with 13 bases between them. The CDR3 spans 14 residues. CDR3 in amino acids: CASSYDWRSDEQYF. The CDR3 DNA follows: TGTGCCAGCAGTTACGACTGGAGGTCTGACGAGCAGTACTTC.

This clone appeared once. The chain combines TRBV28 with TRBJ1-2, with TRBD1 matching 8 bases. Trimming at V came to 6 bases and at J to 3 bases, leaving 6 bases not matched to a gene. CDR3 length: 14 residues. CDR1 MDHEN and CDR2 SYDVKM come from the germline V gene. The chain's CDR3 is CASRMDRAYYGYTF. In nucleotides, the CDR3 is TGTGCCAGCAGGATGGACAGGGCGTACTATGGCTACACCTTC.